This is a list of T cell receptor beta chains from one sample in a study of blood T cell repertoires in COVID-19. Assay used: immunoSEQ multiplex PCR; TCRdb lists only in-frame clones, some missing. The data contain about 91,000 clones, approximately 80% of them singletons. Sequences were obtained from peripheral blood. The receptors stem from a man aged 65 to 85 with acute or convalescent COVID-19. Both conserved end residues are trimmed from each CDR3. The D gene is left open where the match is weak.

D gene | V gene | CDR3 protein
. | TRBV20-1 | SARELTEAF
TRBD1 | TRBV7-3 | ASSFNRQGEAF
. | TRBV6-2/TRBV6-3 | ASSLRTVYSNQPQH
. | TRBV28 | ASSLRRGSNYGYT
. | TRBV2 | ASTPPGLNTEAF
TRBD1 | TRBV19 | ASSIADRANTEAF
. | TRBV2 | ASSARRDFQETQY
. | TRBV3-1/TRBV3-2 | ASSLWTENTEAF
. | TRBV5-1 | ASSLVGAANTEAF
TRBD1 | TRBV24-1 | ATSDRGRSGYT
. | TRBV24-1 | ATSDSPGQSSGANVLT
. | TRBV7-9 | ASRFGPGELF
. | TRBV5-5 | ASSFHRDNQPQH
TRBD2 | TRBV7-2 | ASSLASGGRRDTQY
. | TRBV4-1 | ASSQVPGEAQPQH
. | TRBV29-1 | SADPGHRYDPQANYGYT
TRBD1 | TRBV12-3/TRBV12-4 | AIGTGKNIQY
TRBD1 | TRBV7-9 | ASSSTISDRGGTDTQY
TRBD1 | TRBV5-4 | ASSVGTGGKNIQY
TRBD1 | TRBV25-1 | ASSAQYFSGTGYNTIY
. | TRBV9 | ASSVEGVYYNEQF
. | TRBV5-4 | ASSPGVGNQPQH